The T cell receptor beta chain described here comes from a study of T-cell reconstitution after alpha-beta-depleted transplantation in children. Preparation of the TCRbeta library was carried out with unique molecular identifiers. In TCRdb, the PCR reads were re-called with MiXCR into one record per CDR3 protein. Here the sample spans tens of thousands of distinct CDR3 sequences, 5.5% to 7.5% being singletons. This clonotype was detected a few times. V dropped 5 bases and J dropped 1; count of bases not matched to a gene: 3. This CDR3 is 15 amino acids long. Germline V CDR1 and CDR2: PRHDT, FYEKMQ (reference sequence).

The starting material was PBMCs from the stem cell graft donor, obtained from the stem cell graft. The sequence was collected from a human donor who donated a stem cell graft to a child with acute lymphoblastic leukemia. V is TRBV13 and J is TRBJ2-2, with TRBD1 matching over 8 bases. The CDR3 region has the DNA TGTGCCAGCAGCGCCGGACAGGGGAACACCGGGGAGCTGTTTTTT. Its translation: CASSAGQGNTGELFF.